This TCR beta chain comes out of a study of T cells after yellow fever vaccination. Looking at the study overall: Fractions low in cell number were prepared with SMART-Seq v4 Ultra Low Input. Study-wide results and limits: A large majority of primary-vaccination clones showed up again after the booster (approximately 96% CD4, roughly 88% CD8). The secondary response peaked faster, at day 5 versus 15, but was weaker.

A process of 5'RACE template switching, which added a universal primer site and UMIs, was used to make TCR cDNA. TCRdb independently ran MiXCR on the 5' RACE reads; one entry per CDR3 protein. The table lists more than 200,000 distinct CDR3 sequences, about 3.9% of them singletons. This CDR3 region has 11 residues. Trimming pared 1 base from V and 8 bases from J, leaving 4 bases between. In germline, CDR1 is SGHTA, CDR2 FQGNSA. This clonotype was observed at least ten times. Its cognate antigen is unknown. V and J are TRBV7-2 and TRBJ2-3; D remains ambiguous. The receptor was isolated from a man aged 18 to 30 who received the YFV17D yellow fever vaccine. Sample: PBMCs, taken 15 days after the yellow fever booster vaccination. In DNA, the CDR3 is TGTGCCAGCAGCTTAGATCCTACGCAGTATTTT. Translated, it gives CASSLDPTQYF.